A single sample gave rise to the 11 T cell receptor beta chains below, sequenced in a study of blood T cell repertoires in COVID-19 (dated by TCRdb to the early 2020s). Libraries came from the immunoSEQ multiplex PCR assay. This immuneACCESS table, as held by TCRdb, lists in-frame sequences with V and J called but not all clones. Of the missing ones, under half trace to an unresolved V gene in checked studies; the others have no known cause. Present in this sample are over 150,000 clones, over 80% of which were seen just once. The ten largest clones represent 6% to 8% of the sample. The sequenced sample was peripheral blood. These receptors all stem from a woman aged 70-85 years with COVID-19, enrolled during active disease.

The V call is TRBV9, the J call TRBJ1-1; TRBD1 matches 8 bases. This CDR3 region has 15 residues. Germline V gene data show CDR1 as SGDLS and CDR2 as YYNGEE. J lost 4 bases, V lost 3 bases, and 8 bases had no gene match. In DNA form, the CDR3 reads TGTGCCAGCAGCGGACAGGGGACTACGGTCACTGAAGCTTTCTTT. As protein: CASSGQGTTVTEAFF.

The V gene is TRBV4-2, the J gene TRBJ1-1; 7 positions agree with TRBD1. Trimming cost V 2 bases and J 1 base; bases outside gene matches: 1. Germline CDR1 LGHNA, CDR2 YNFKEQ. The CDR3 sequence is 14 residues long. For the CDR3, the DNA is TGTGCCAGCAGCCAACCAGGGGGGAACACTGAAGCTTTCTTT. It yields the protein CASSQPGGNTEAFF.

This clone has just a few counts. This chain uses TRBV19 with TRBJ2-2; 9 bases line up with TRBD1. CDR1 LNHDA and CDR2 SQIVND come from the germline V gene (reference sequence). Germline trimming cut 3 bases from V and 1 base from J; bases unmatched to any gene: 6. The CDR3 runs to 17 residues. The CDR3 nucleotides are TGTGCCAGTAGTATGGGGACAGGGTCCGGGAACACCGGGGAGCTGTTTTTT. It translates to CASSMGTGSGNTGELFF.

The V call is TRBV11-3, the J call TRBJ2-1; D may be TRBD1 (5 bases). The CDR3 spans 16 residues. The germline CDR1 and CDR2 sequences are SGHNT and YENEEA. V shed 1 base and J shed 3 bases, with 13 bases lying between them. The CDR3 region is CASSLGQGVGYNEQFF. CDR3 sequence (DNA): TGTGCCAGCAGCTTAGGCCAAGGGGTGGGCTACAATGAGCAGTTCTTC.

The rearrangement uses TRBV11-2 and TRBJ2-2, with 7 bases aligning to TRBD1. CDR1 and CDR2 from the germline V gene are SGHAT and FQNNGV. CDR3 length equals 15 residues. The ends lost 3 bases at V and 8 bases at J; junction bases unmatched: 9. Here the CDR3 reads CASSFRIGGEGELFF. Written as DNA, the CDR3 is TGTGCCAGCAGCTTTAGGATAGGGGGCGAAGGGGAGCTGTTTTTT.

The chain carries TRBV19 and TRBJ2-1, with 9 bases matching TRBD2. J was trimmed by 2 bases and V by 5 bases; bases with no gene match: 10. This CDR3 has 17 residues. Germline CDR1 LNHDA, CDR2 SQIVND (reference sequence). As DNA, the CDR3 is TGTGCCAGTAGTTCAAATTTAGCGGGAGATACCTACAATGAGCAGTTCTTC. Its protein is CASSSNLAGDTYNEQFF. Full variable domain (remainder filled in from reference TRBV19 and TRBJ2-1): DGGITQSPKYLFRKEGQNVTLSCEQNLNHDAMYWYRQDPGQGLRLIYYSQIVNDFQKGDIAEGYSVSREKKESFPLTVTSAQKNPTAFYLCASSSNLAGDTYNEQFFGPGTRLTVL.

The gene calls are TRBV18 and TRBJ2-1; tentative D call: TRBD1 (6 bases). This CDR3 comprises 17 residues. Per germline, CDR1 KGHSH and CDR2 LQKENI. V lost 3 bases and J 7 bases, leaving 22 bases between the germline ends. The CDR3 reads CASSPTLGAPRSNEQFF. CDR3 sequence (DNA): TGTGCCAGCTCACCCACATTGGGGGCCCCGAGGTCAAATGAGCAGTTCTTC.

The V call is TRBV28, the J call TRBJ1-5; D gene uncertain. This CDR3 region has 15 residues. Germline loops: CDR1 MDHEN, CDR2 SYDVKM. With 2 bases removed from V and 0 bases from J, the gap between germline ends came to 8 bases. The CDR3 sequence is CASSLPGFSNQPQHF. The CDR3 DNA reads as TGTGCCAGCAGTTTACCAGGTTTTAGCAATCAGCCCCAGCATTTT.

This chain links TRBV28 with TRBJ2-7, with D possibly matching TRBD2 (5 bases). Germline CDR1 reads MDHEN; CDR2 reads SYDVKM. Trimming took off 6 bases at V and 2 bases at J, with 14 bases between the two ends. CDR3 length: 14 amino acids. In DNA form, the CDR3 reads TGTGCCAGCAGGCCGGGGTTGCTTACCTACGAGCAGTACTTC. It is translated as CASRPGLLTYEQYF.

Points on this clone: The same CDR3 arises from other DNA sequences in this sample as well. CDR3 sequence: CASSLYETQYF. The CDR3 DNA follows: TGTGCCAGCAGCTTGTATGAGACCCAGTACTTC. The chain couples TRBV7-9 to TRBJ2-5; D is unresolved. Germline-derived CDR1 and CDR2 are SEHNR and FQNEAQ (reference sequence). This CDR3 comprises 11 residues. Between the trimmed V and J ends, which lost 3 bases and 5 bases, there was a span of 4 bases.

This sequence joins TRBV19 and TRBJ2-1; a weak D match, TRBD2 (6 bases). V was clipped by 7 bases and J by 4 bases, with 17 bases between them. The germline CDR1 and CDR2 sequences are LNHDA and SQIVND (reference sequence). CDR3 length equals 15 residues. CDR3 in amino acids: CASIPRGGEYNEQFF. The CDR3 region has the DNA TGTGCCAGTATCCCCCGGGGCGGGGAGTACAATGAGCAGTTCTTC.